This T cell receptor (beta chain) is from a study of CD8 T cells in ankylosing spondylitis. Study-wide results and limits: In synovial fluid and blood from reactive arthritis, some motif variants were previously reported. There was a TCR beta motif, made of several highly homologous variants, that appeared characteristic of ankylosing spondylitis blood.

V lost 5 bases and J 4 bases, leaving 18 bases between the germline ends. Germline values: CDR1 DFQATT, CDR2 SNEGSKA (reference sequence). The CDR3 contains 15 residues. Using quantitative 5'-RACE with molecular barcodes, the authors made TCR beta libraries. Via MiXCR, TCRdb re-called the 5' RACE reads, giving one row per CDR3 protein. The data contain 90,000 to 120,000 distinct CDR3 sequences, less than 25% of them singletons. This clonotype has ten or more counts. What it recognizes is unknown. Sequencing was done on a sample of synovial fluid, either unsorted or a sorted T cell fraction (not recorded which). This chain joins TRBV20-1 and TRBJ1-5; D gene unclear. The TCR was taken from a male donor with ankylosing spondylitis. DNA for the CDR3: TGCAGTGCTGACCCCCCAGGACGGATGAATCAGCCCCAGCATTTT. Protein sequence: CSADPPGRMNQPQHF.